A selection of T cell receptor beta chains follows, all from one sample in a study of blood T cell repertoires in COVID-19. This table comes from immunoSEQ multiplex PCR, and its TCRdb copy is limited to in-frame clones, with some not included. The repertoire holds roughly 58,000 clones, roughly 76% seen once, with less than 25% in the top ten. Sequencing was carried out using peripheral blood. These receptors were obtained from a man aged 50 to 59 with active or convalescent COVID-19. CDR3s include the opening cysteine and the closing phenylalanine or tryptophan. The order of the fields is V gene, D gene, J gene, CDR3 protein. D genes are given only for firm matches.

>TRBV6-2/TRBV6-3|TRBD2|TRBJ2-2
CASSPSGRYTGELFF
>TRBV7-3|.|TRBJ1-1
CASRWSVNTEAFF
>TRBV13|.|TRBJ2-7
CASSLEAGTYEQYF
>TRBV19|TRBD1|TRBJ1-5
CASSPRDRDQPQHF
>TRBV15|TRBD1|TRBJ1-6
CATGDRDSYNSPLHF
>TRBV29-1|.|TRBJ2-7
CSVGGGGPEQYF
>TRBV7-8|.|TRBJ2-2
CASSLFTRTVNTGELFF
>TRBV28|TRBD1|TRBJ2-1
CASRNRGRDNEQFF
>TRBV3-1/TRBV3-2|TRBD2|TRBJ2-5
CASSHRTGTSGSETQYF
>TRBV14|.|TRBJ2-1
CASSQGSSYNEQFF
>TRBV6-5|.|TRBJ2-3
CASISTSTDTQYF
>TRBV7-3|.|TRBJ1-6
CASSSPQGGESPLHF
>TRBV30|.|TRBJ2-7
CAWSVSLDKPDEQYF
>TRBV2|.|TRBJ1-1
CASGGLVNTEAFF
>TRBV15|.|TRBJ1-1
CATSREGASTEAFF
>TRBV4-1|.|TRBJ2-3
CASSQAGVTDTQYF
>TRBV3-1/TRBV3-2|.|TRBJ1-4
CASSHASVNEKLFF
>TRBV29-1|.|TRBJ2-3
CSVVLEGPTQYF
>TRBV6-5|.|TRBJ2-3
CASSYSNPRTSNTQYF
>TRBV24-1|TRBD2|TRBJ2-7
CATSGRAVAYYEQYF
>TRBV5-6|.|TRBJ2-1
CASSLGGRDEQFF
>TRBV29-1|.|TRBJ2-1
CSVSRAGQFF
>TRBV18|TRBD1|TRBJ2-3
CASSPGQGASDTQYF
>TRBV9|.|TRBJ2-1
CASSVWGTGDEQFF
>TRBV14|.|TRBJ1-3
CASSQESLGGYSGNTIYF
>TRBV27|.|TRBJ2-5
CASSLSRRAGETQYF
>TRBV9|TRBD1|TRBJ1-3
CASSAPGGDRVFGTGNTIYF
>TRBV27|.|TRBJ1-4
CASSLSPVGGGEKLFF
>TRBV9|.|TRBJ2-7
CASSGTGIYEQYF
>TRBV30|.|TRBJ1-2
CAWRRGGYTF
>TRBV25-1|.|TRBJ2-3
CASSESDRRVTDTQYF
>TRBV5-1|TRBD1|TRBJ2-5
CASSGLDREETQYF
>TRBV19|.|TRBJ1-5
CASSIKGYSNQPQHF
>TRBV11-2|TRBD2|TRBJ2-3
CASSLLAGVLADTQYF
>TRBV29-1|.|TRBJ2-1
CSGGPPNNEQFF
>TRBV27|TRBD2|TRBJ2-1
CASSLLSAGGPNEQFF
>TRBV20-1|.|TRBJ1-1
CSASMERGYTEAFF
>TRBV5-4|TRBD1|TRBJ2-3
CASSAGGWRSDTQYF
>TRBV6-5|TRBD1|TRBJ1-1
CASISGGTVTEAFF
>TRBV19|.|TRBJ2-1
CASSTTLDSQEFF
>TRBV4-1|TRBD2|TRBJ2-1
CASSQDTAGGSVEQFF
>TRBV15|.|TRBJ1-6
CATSRDLQAPHHF
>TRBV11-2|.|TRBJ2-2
CASTGSGSITGELFF
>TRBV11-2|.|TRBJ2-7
CASSSGVISYEQYF
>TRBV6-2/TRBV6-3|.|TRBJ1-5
CASSYYDGGNQPQHF
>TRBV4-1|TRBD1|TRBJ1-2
CASSQDVRGLQGAHSGYTF